This T cell receptor beta chain was obtained from a study of T-cell reconstitution after alpha-beta-depleted transplantation in children. Unique molecular identifiers were incorporated when the TCRbeta library was constructed. MiXCR was run by TCRdb on the PCR reads, yielding one entry per CDR3 protein. Seen here are hundreds of thousands of distinct CDR3 sequences, 10% to 15% observed once, and the top ten hold 0.75% to 0.85%. Study results and limitations: Newly produced T cells mostly accounted for T-cell counts and diversity one year post-transplant. As was reported, about two months after transplant, alpha-beta T cells came from several hundred expanded graft clones. Diversity of TCRbeta at day 60 was high in some patients, arising from surviving recipient T cells and thymic progenitors.

J gave up 5 bases and V 4 bases, and 8 bases lay outside the gene matches. The CDR3 is 15 amino acids. Germline V gene lookup returns CDR1 MNHNS and CDR2 SASEGT. A word on this clonotype: Its specificity is not known.

This clonotype was sampled from a girl aged 2-10 years with congenital amegakaryocytic thrombocytopenia, due to receive a stem cell transplant. The chain carries TRBV6-1 and TRBJ1-5, with 7 positions matching TRBD1. This specimen consisted of PBMCs, obtained before TCRalphabeta/CD19-depleted stem cell transplant. CDR3 loop: CASSVDREIDQPQHF. CDR3 DNA: TGTGCCAGCAGTGTTGACAGGGAGATAGATCAGCCCCAGCATTTT.